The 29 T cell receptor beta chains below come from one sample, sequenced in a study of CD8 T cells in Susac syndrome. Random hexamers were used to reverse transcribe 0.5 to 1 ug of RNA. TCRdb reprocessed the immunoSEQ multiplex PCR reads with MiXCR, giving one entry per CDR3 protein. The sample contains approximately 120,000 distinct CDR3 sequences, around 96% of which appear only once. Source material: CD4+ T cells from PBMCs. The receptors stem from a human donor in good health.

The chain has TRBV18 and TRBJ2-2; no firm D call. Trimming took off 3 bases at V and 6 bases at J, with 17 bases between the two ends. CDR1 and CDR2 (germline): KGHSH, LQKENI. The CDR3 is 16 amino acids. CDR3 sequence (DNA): TGTGCCAGCTCACCGAGCCACGAATGGGATTCCGGGGAGCTGTTTTTT. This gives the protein CASSPSHEWDSGELFF.

CDR3 amino acids: CASSQETYPGNEQFF. The CDR3 bases are TGTGCCAGCAGCCAAGAAACTTACCCAGGCAATGAGCAGTTCTTC. The chain combines TRBV3-1 with TRBJ2-1; D call uncertain. The V and J ends lost 0 bases and 6 bases respectively, with 12 bases between them. CDR3 length: 15 amino acids. Germline V gene lookup returns CDR1 LGHDT and CDR2 YNNKEL (reference sequence).

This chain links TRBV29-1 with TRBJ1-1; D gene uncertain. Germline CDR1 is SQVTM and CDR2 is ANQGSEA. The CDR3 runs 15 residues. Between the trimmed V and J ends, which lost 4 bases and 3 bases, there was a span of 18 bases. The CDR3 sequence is CSVGAALIGDTEAFF. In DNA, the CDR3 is TGCAGCGTTGGGGCCGCCTTAATTGGGGACACTGAAGCTTTCTTT.

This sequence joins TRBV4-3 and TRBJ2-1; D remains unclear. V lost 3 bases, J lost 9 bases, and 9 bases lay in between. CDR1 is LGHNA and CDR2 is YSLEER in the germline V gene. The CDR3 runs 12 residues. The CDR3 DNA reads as TGCGCCAGCAGCCAGCTAGGGTCTGAGCAGTTCTTC. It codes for CASSQLGSEQFF.

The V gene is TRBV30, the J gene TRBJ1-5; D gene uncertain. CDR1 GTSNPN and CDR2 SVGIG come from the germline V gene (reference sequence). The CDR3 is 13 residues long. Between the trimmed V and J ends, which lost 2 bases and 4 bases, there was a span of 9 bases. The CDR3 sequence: CAWSPRPNQPQHF. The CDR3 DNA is TGTGCCTGGAGTCCACGACCGAATCAGCCCCAGCATTTT.

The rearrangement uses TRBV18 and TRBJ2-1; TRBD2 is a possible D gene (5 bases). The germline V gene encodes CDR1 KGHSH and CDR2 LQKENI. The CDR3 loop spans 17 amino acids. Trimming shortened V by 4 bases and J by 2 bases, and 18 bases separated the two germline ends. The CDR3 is CASSLLVVSGTYNEQFF. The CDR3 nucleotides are TGTGCCAGCTCACTACTGGTGGTGAGCGGCACCTACAATGAGCAGTTCTTC.

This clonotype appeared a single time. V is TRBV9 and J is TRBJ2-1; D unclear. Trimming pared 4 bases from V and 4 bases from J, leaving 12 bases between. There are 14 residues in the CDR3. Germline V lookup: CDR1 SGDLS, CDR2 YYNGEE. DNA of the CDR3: TGTGCCAGCAGCCCTACCGGAGTTTACAATGAGCAGTTCTTC. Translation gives CASSPTGVYNEQFF.

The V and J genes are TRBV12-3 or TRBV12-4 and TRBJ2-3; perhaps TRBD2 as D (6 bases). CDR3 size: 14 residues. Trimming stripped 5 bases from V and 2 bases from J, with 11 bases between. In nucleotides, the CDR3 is TGTGCCAGCAGTAGGGGACTTCCCACAGATACGCAGTATTTT. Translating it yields CASSRGLPTDTQYF.

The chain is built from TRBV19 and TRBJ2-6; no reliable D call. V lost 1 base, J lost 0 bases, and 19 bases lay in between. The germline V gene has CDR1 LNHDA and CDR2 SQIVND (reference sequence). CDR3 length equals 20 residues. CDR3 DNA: TGTGCCAGTAGTATAGCCCCGGGCGGAAGACTCAGCTCTGGGGCCAACGTCCTGACTTTC. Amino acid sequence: CASSIAPGGRLSSGANVLTF.

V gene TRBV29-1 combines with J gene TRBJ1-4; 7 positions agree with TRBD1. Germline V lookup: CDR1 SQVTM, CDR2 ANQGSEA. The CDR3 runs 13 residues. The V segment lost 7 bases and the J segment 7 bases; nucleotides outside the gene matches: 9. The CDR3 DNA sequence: TGCAGCGCGAAGTTGACAGGGTCTGAAAAACTGTTTTTT. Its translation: CSAKLTGSEKLFF.

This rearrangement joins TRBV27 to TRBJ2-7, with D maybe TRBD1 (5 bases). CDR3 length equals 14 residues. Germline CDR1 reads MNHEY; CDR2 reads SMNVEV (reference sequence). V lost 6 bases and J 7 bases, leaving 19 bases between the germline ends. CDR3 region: CASRDNRPSGEQYF. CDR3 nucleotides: TGTGCCAGCAGAGATAACAGGCCCTCTGGGGAGCAGTACTTC.

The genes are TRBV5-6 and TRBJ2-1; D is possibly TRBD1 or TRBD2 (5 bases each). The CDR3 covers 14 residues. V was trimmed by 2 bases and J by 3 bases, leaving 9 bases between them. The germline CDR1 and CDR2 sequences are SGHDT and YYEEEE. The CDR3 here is CASSLGGGYNEQFF. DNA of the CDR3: TGTGCCAGCAGCTTAGGTGGGGGCTACAATGAGCAGTTCTTC.

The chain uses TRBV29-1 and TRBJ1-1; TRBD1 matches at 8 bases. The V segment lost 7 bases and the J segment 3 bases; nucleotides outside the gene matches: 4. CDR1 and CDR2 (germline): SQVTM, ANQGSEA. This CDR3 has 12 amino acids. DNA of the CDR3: TGCAGCGCCACGACAGGGGACACTGAAGCTTTCTTT. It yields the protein CSATTGDTEAFF.

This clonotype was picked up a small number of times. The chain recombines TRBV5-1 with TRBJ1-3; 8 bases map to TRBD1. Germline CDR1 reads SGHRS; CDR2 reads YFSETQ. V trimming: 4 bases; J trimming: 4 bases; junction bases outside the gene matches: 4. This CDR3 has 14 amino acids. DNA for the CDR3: TGCGCCAGCAGCATTGGGACAGGAGGAAACACCATATATTTT. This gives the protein CASSIGTGGNTIYF.

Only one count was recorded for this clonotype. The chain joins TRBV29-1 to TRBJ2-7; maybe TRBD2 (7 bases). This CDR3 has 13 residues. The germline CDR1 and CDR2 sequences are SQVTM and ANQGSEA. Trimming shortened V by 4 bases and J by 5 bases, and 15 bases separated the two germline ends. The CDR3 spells CSVGGGTTNEQYF. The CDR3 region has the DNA TGCAGCGTTGGCGGGGGCACGACGAACGAGCAGTACTTC.

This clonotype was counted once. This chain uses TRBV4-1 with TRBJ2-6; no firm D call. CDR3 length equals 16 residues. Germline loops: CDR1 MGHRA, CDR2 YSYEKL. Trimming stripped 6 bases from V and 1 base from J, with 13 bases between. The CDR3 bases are TGCGCCAGCAGAGTTACACCGGGTTCTGGGGCCAACGTCCTGACTTTC. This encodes CASRVTPGSGANVLTF.

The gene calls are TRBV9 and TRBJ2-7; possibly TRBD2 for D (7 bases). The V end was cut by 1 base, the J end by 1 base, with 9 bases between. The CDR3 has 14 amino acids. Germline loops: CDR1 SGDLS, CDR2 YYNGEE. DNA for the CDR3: TGTGCCAGCAGCGTAAGCGGGACATCCTACGAGCAGTACTTC. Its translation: CASSVSGTSYEQYF.

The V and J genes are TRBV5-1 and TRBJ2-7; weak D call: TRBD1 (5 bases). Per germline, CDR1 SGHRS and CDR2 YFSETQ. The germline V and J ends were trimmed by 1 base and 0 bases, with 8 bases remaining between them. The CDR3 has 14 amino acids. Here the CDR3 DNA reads TGCGCCAGCAGCTTGCAGGGTAACTCCTACGAGCAGTACTTC. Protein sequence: CASSLQGNSYEQYF.

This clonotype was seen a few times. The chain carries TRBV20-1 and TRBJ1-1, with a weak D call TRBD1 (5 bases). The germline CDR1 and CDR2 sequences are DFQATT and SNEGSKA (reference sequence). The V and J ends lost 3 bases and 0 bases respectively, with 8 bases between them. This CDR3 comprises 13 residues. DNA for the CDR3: TGCAGTGCTAGGCGGGGGTTGAACACTGAAGCTTTCTTT. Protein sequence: CSARRGLNTEAFF.

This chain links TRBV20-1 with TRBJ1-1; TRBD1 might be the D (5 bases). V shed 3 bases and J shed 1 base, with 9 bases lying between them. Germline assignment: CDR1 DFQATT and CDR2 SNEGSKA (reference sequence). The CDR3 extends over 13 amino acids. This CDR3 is CSASGRGNTEAFF. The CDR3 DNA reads TGCAGTGCTAGTGGGAGGGGGAACACTGAAGCTTTCTTT.

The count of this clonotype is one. The CDR3 is CASSFTGGNQPQHF. The CDR3 DNA is TGTGCCAGCAGTTTCACCGGGGGCAATCAGCCCCAGCATTTT. The chain is built from TRBV12-3 or TRBV12-4 and TRBJ1-5; D is unclear. The CDR3 totals 14 residues. Trimming shortened V by 3 bases and J by 2 bases, and 8 bases separated the two germline ends.

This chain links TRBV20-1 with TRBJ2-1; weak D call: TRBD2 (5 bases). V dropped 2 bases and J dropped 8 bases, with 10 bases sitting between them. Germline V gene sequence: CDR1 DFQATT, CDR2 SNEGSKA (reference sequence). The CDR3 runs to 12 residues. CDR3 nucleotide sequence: TGCAGTGCTAGACCGGGGTTTGATGAGCAGTTCTTC. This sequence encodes CSARPGFDEQFF.

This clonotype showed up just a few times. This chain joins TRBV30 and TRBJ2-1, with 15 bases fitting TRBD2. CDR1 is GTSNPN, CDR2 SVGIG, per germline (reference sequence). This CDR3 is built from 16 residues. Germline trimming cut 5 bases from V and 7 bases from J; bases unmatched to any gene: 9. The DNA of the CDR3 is TGTGCCTGGGAGGGATCGGGGACTAGCGGGAGGAATGAGCAGTTCTTC. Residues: CAWEGSGTSGRNEQFF.

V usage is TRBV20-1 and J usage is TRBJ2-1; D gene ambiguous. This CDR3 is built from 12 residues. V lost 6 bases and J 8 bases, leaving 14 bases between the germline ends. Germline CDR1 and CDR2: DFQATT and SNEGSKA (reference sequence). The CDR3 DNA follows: TGCAGTGCGAATTTACGTTCCGATGAGCAGTTCTTC. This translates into CSANLRSDEQFF.

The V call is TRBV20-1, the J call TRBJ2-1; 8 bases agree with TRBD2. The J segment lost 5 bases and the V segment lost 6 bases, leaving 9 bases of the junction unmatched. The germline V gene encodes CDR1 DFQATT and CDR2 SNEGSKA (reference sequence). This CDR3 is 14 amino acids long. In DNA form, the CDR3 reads TGCAGTGCCCCCCCACTAGCGGTCCACAATGAGCAGTTCTTC. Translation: CSAPPLAVHNEQFF.

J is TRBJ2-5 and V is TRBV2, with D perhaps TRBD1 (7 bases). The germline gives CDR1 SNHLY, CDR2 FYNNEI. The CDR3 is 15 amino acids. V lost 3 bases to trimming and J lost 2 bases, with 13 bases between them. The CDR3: CASSDPGGKQETQYF. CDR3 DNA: TGTGCCAGCAGTGACCCAGGGGGGAAGCAAGAGACCCAGTACTTC.

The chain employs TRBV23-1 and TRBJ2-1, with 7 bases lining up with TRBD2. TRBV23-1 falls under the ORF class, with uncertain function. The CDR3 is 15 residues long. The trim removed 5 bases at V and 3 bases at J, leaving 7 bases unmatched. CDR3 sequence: CASSWGGPDYNEQFF. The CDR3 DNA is TGCGCCAGCAGTTGGGGGGGACCAGACTACAATGAGCAGTTCTTC.

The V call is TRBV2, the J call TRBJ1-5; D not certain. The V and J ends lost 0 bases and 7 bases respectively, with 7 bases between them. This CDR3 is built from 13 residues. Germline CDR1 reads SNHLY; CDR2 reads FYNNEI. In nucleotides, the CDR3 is TGTGCCAGCAGTGAAGCGGGGAGGCAGCCCCAGCATTTT. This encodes CASSEAGRQPQHF.

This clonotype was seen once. The CDR3 region has the DNA TGTGCCAGCAGTTTATACTGGAATGAGCAGTTCTTC. Translated, it gives CASSLYWNEQFF. The chain combines TRBV28 with TRBJ2-1; D gene uncertain. The CDR3 extends over 12 amino acids. The ends were cut back, 1 base at V and 7 bases at J, with 5 bases in the middle. Germline CDR1 reads MDHEN; CDR2 reads SYDVKM.